The 27 T cell receptor beta chains below come from one sample, sequenced in a study of blood T cell repertoires in COVID-19. Assay: immunoSEQ multiplex PCR; the TCRdb copy retains only in-frame clones and omits some. The sample includes 150,000 to 200,000 clones, 75% to 85% seen only once; the top ten take roughly 15%. Specimen: PBMCs or T cells enriched from blood (not recorded which). The receptor set was obtained from a man aged 45-60 years who had recovered from COVID-19.

The CDR3 spells CASSFSREGGYTF. The CDR3 region has the DNA TGTGCCAGCAGTTTCTCCAGGGAGGGAGGCTACACCTTC. The chain combines TRBV12-3 or TRBV12-4 with TRBJ1-2; D might be TRBD1 (5 bases). This CDR3 is built from 13 residues. Trimming took off 3 bases at V and 8 bases at J, with 13 bases between the two ends.

The chain joins TRBV13 to TRBJ2-1; TRBD2 matches 9 bases. V was pared by 3 bases and J by 7 bases, with 7 bases of the junction left unmatched. This CDR3 is 15 amino acids long. CDR1 is PRHDT and CDR2 is FYEKMQ in the germline V gene (reference sequence). In DNA, the CDR3 is TGTGCCAGCAGCTTTGGCGGGGGGGTAATAAATGAGCAGTTCTTC. It translates to CASSFGGGVINEQFF.

This rearrangement joins TRBV7-9 to TRBJ1-5, with a weak D call TRBD1 (5 bases). Trimming pared 1 base from V and 6 bases from J, leaving 13 bases between. The CDR3 sequence is 15 residues long. Germline loops: CDR1 SEHNR, CDR2 FQNEAQ (reference sequence). CDR3 bases: TGTGCCAGCAGCTTAGGGACCGGGAGGGGTCAGCCCCAGCATTTT. Its protein product is CASSLGTGRGQPQHF.

This clone has just one count. V usage is TRBV5-8 and J usage is TRBJ1-3; a possible D gene is TRBD1 (5 bases). There are 15 residues in the CDR3. Germline CDR1 is SGHTS and CDR2 is YDEGEE. The V end lost 4 bases, the J end lost 1 base, and 12 bases lay between the germline ends. The CDR3 reads CASSPGLRSGNTIYF. In DNA form, the CDR3 reads TGTGCCAGCAGCCCGGGACTCCGTTCTGGAAACACCATATATTTT.

This clone was seen only a few times. The chain carries TRBV28 and TRBJ1-4, with D possibly TRBD1 on 6 matching bases. This CDR3 is built from 15 residues. The V gene's germline CDR1 is MDHEN and CDR2 SYDVKM. Trimming pared 5 bases from V and 6 bases from J, leaving 16 bases between. The CDR3 bases are TGTGCCAGCAGTCCACAGGGATTCCTCGATGAAAAACTGTTTTTT. It specifies CASSPQGFLDEKLFF.

The chain is built from TRBV19 and TRBJ2-6; TRBD1 aligns across 7 bases. Trimming at V came to 2 bases and at J to 0 bases, leaving 4 bases not matched to a gene. This CDR3 region has 17 residues. Germline V lookup: CDR1 LNHDA, CDR2 SQIVND (reference sequence). Written as DNA, the CDR3 is TGTGCCAGTAGTATACAGGGGGTTATCTCTGGGGCCAACGTCCTGACTTTC. Protein: CASSIQGVISGANVLTF.

This clone has a single count. The chain couples TRBV5-1 to TRBJ1-5; tentatively, D is TRBD1 (6 bases). Germline CDR1 reads SGHRS; CDR2 reads YFSETQ. This CDR3 region has 15 residues. Trimming pared 0 bases from V and 3 bases from J, leaving 10 bases between. CDR3 amino acids: CASSLGTGYNQPQHF. The CDR3 DNA reads as TGCGCCAGCAGCTTGGGAACAGGGTACAATCAGCCCCAGCATTTT.

The rearrangement uses TRBV2 and TRBJ1-1, with 9 bases lining up with TRBD1. After removal of 4 bases from V and 6 bases from J, the junction contained 12 bases not matched to a gene. There are 16 residues in the CDR3. CDR1 is SNHLY, CDR2 FYNNEI, per germline. The CDR3 loop reads CASSVHRPGQGAEAFF. CDR3 nucleotide sequence: TGTGCCAGCAGTGTGCATAGACCGGGACAGGGAGCTGAAGCTTTCTTT.

The chain carries TRBV19 and TRBJ2-5, with 10 bases identical to TRBD1. This CDR3 spans 14 amino acids. The V gene's germline CDR1 is LNHDA and CDR2 SQIVND (reference sequence). Germline trimming cut 6 bases from V and 4 bases from J; bases unmatched to any gene: 5. The CDR3 DNA follows: TGTGCCAGTAGGTTGACAGGGGGCCCAGAGACCCAGTACTTC. Translation: CASRLTGGPETQYF.

This clone was picked up a small number of times. The CDR3 sequence: CASSLDRVFSPLHF. The CDR3 bases are TGTGCCAGCAGCTTGGACAGAGTATTTTCACCCCTCCACTTT. The chain combines TRBV7-3 with TRBJ1-6; tentatively, D is TRBD1 (6 bases). The germline V gene has CDR1 SGHTA and CDR2 FQGTGA. CDR3 length: 14 amino acids. V was shortened by 3 bases and J by 9 bases, with 12 bases between the two germline ends.

This clone came up once. The chain employs TRBV30 and TRBJ2-7; TRBD1 might be the D (5 bases). The CDR3 is 13 residues long. Trimming left V 4 bases short and J 3 bases short, with 13 bases between. Germline V gives CDR1 GTSNPN, CDR2 SVGIG (reference sequence). Written as DNA, the CDR3 is TGTGCCTGGAATTGGGGTACAGGCTACGAGCAGTACTTC. Residues: CAWNWGTGYEQYF. Using reference TRBV30 and TRBJ2-7 for the parts outside the CDR3, the full variable domain is SQTIHQWPATLVQPVGSPLSLECTVEGTSNPNLYWYRQAAGRGLQLLFYSVGIGQISSEVPQNLSASRPQDRQFILSSKKLLLSDSGFYLCAWNWGTGYEQYFGPGTRLTVT.

The genes are TRBV7-6 and TRBJ2-5, with D perhaps TRBD2 (7 bases). CDR1 is SGHVS and CDR2 is FNYEAQ in the germline V gene. Deletions cut 5 bases from V and 3 bases from J, with 16 bases between. The CDR3 is made up of 15 amino acids. CDR3 loop: CASSRIGGVKETQYF. In nucleotides, the CDR3 is TGTGCCAGCAGCCGCATAGGGGGGGTTAAAGAGACCCAGTACTTC.

The gene calls are TRBV7-6 and TRBJ2-7; a weak D match, TRBD1 (6 bases). V lost 5 bases, J lost 12 bases, and 17 bases lay in between. Germline loops: CDR1 SGHVS, CDR2 FNYEAQ. The CDR3 consists of 12 residues. CDR3 nucleotides: TGTGCCAGCAGCACAACGACAGGCCAACGGTACTTC. It encodes CASSTTTGQRYF.

The chain combines TRBV25-1 with TRBJ2-7; a possible D gene is TRBD1 (5 bases). Germline loops: CDR1 MGHDK, CDR2 SYGVNS. This CDR3 is 13 amino acids long. V lost 3 bases to trimming and J lost 9 bases, with 15 bases between them. The CDR3 nucleotides read TGTGCCAGCAGTGAGAGCAGGGCAATTTGGCAGTACTTC. Translated: CASSESRAIWQYF.

This rearrangement joins TRBV19 to TRBJ1-2; 7 nucleotides agree with TRBD1. With V trimmed by 0 bases and J by 4 bases, 14 bases remained unmatched. This CDR3 has 18 residues. Germline V gives CDR1 LNHDA, CDR2 SQIVND (reference sequence). Here the CDR3 DNA reads TGTGCCAGTAGTATAGACTCCGGGACAGCCCATTCCGGCTATGGCTACACCTTC. This gives the protein CASSIDSGTAHSGYGYTF. Together with reference TRBV19 and TRBJ1-2, the CDR3 gives the full variable domain: DGGITQSPKYLFRKEGQNVTLSCEQNLNHDAMYWYRQDPGQGLRLIYYSQIVNDFQKGDIAEGYSVSREKKESFPLTVTSAQKNPTAFYLCASSIDSGTAHSGYGYTFGSGTRLTVV.

The chain is built from TRBV27 and TRBJ2-2, with 11 positions matching TRBD2. Germline V lookup: CDR1 MNHEY, CDR2 SMNVEV (reference sequence). This CDR3 region has 15 residues. The V gene end was trimmed by 5 bases and the J gene end by 6 bases; junction bases not matched to a gene: 5. The CDR3: CASSISGGAAGELFF. CDR3 DNA sequence: TGTGCCAGCAGTATTAGCGGGGGGGCGGCCGGGGAGCTGTTTTTT.

The table lists this clone with a count of one. The gene calls are TRBV5-1 and TRBJ2-7, with TRBD1 matching 7 bases. V dropped 3 bases and J dropped 5; count of bases not matched to a gene: 8. CDR3 length: 14 amino acids. Germline V gene data show CDR1 as SGHRS and CDR2 as YFSETQ. CDR3 coding DNA: TGCGCCAGCAGCTCAAAGACAGGGAGCCACGAGCAGTACTTC. It encodes CASSSKTGSHEQYF.

The CDR3 loop reads CASSRRRGKNIQYF. The CDR3 nucleotides are TGTGCCAGCAGTCGCCGACGGGGCAAAAACATTCAGTACTTC. J is TRBJ2-4 and V is TRBV6-5, with D tentatively TRBD2 (5 bases). CDR1 is MNHEY and CDR2 is SVGAGI in the germline V gene. The length of the CDR3 is 14 residues. The ends were cut back, 5 bases at V and 3 bases at J, with 11 bases in the middle.

The chain combines TRBV3-1 (or the pseudogene TRBV3-2) with TRBJ2-2; tentative D call: TRBD2 (5 bases). V was cut by 3 bases and J by 7 bases, with 12 bases left in between. This CDR3 is 14 amino acids long. Germline loops: CDR1 LGHDT, CDR2 YNNKEL (reference sequence). The CDR3 nucleotides are TGTGCCAGCAGCCAGGAGGTCCGGAGCGGGGAGCTGTTTTTT. As protein: CASSQEVRSGELFF.

The V gene is TRBV11-2, the J gene TRBJ2-2; the D gene is possibly TRBD2 (5 bases). CDR3 size: 15 residues. V was cut by 0 bases and J by 2 bases, with 7 bases left in between. Germline assignment: CDR1 SGHAT and CDR2 FQNNGV. CDR3 DNA sequence: TGTGCCAGCAGCTTAGACGGGGTAAACACCGGGGAGCTGTTTTTT. Protein: CASSLDGVNTGELFF.

The chain combines TRBV5-1 with TRBJ2-1; 11 bases are shared with TRBD2. Germline CDR1 reads SGHRS; CDR2 reads YFSETQ. The V segment lost 4 bases and the J segment 4 bases; nucleotides outside the gene matches: 7. This CDR3 has 16 amino acids. The chain's CDR3 is CASSPGLAGRYNEQFF. The CDR3 nucleotides are TGCGCCAGCAGCCCTGGACTAGCGGGCCGATACAATGAGCAGTTCTTC.

The genes are TRBV2 and TRBJ1-2; tentative D call: TRBD1 (6 bases). Germline assignment: CDR1 SNHLY and CDR2 FYNNEI. The CDR3 is 17 amino acids. V lost 6 bases, J lost 3 bases, and 23 bases lay in between. CDR3: CASSGRGSGASYYGYTF. In nucleotides, the CDR3 is TGTGCCAGCAGCGGGAGGGGGTCAGGGGCGTCCTACTATGGCTACACCTTC. Based on the CDR3 plus reference TRBV2 and TRBJ1-2, the full variable domain is EPEVTQTPSHQVTQMGQEVILRCVPISNHLYFYWYRQILGQKVEFLVSFYNNEISEKSEIFDDQFSVERPDGSNFTLKIRSTKLEDSAMYFCASSGRGSGASYYGYTFGSGTRLTVV.

The chain links TRBV19 to TRBJ2-7, with D possibly TRBD1 on 6 matching bases. Germline V lookup: CDR1 LNHDA, CDR2 SQIVND (reference sequence). This CDR3 spans 12 amino acids. V was cut by 9 bases and J by 2 bases, with 11 bases left in between. The CDR3 reads CASATGTYEQYF. In nucleotides, the CDR3 is TGTGCCAGCGCGACAGGTACCTACGAGCAGTACTTC.

The V call is TRBV2, the J call TRBJ1-2; no clear D gene. The CDR3 loop spans 13 amino acids. Trimming pared 4 bases from V and 8 bases from J, leaving 14 bases between. Germline values: CDR1 SNHLY, CDR2 FYNNEI. The CDR3 here is CASSVLRGQGYTF. As DNA, the CDR3 is TGTGCCAGCAGTGTATTGCGGGGTCAGGGCTACACCTTC.

This clone was counted once. The chain links TRBV6-4 to TRBJ2-7; D unresolved. The CDR3 totals 13 residues. V gave up 2 bases and J gave up 3 bases, with 8 bases separating them. Germline V gene sequence: CDR1 MRHNA, CDR2 SNTAGT. CDR3 sequence reads: CASSDERIYEQYF. The CDR3, as DNA: TGTGCCAGCAGTGACGAGAGAATCTACGAGCAGTACTTC.

This clone showed up just a few times. V gene TRBV6-1 combines with J gene TRBJ1-5, with D maybe TRBD1 (5 bases). Trimming removed 3 bases from V and 6 bases from J, with 9 bases in between. CDR3 length equals 13 residues. The germline V gene encodes CDR1 MNHNS and CDR2 SASEGT. The CDR3 region is CASSESGIQPQHF. Written as DNA, the CDR3 is TGTGCCAGCAGTGAGTCAGGGATTCAGCCCCAGCATTTT.

The gene calls are TRBV19 and TRBJ2-7; tentatively, D is TRBD2 (5 bases). Germline V gene lookup returns CDR1 LNHDA and CDR2 SQIVND (reference sequence). V dropped 6 bases and J dropped 0 bases, with 9 bases sitting between them. The length of the CDR3 is 13 residues. The CDR3 DNA is TGTGCCAGTAGATCTACTAGCTCCTACGAGCAGTACTTC. Translated: CASRSTSSYEQYF.